A selection of T cell receptor beta chains follows, all from one sample in a study of cytomegalovirus exposure and HLA in healthy donors. Measured with immunoSEQ multiplex PCR; TCRdb has only the in-frame clones, and not every one. The profile covers around 220,000 clones, with about 70% appearing a single time and 1.8% taken by the ten largest. The sample consisted of PBMCs. All receptors derive from a young woman in good health and CMV-seronegative. Each CDR3 is given with its conserved first and last residue. D genes are given only for firm matches.

V	D	CDR3
TRBV11-2	TRBD2	CASSDRLAAYQETQYF
TRBV7-9	.	CASSLALSRTNEKLFF
TRBV11-1	.	CASSLVGGRNSPLHF
TRBV18	TRBD1	CASSPLVGQGGSPLHF
TRBV18	TRBD1	CASSRGQGYYEQYF
TRBV30	.	CAWSVDPGGTEAFF
TRBV19	.	CASSIGTRIGELFF
TRBV15	.	CATSPGGTGDTQYF
TRBV15	TRBD2	CATRTSGGPAEQFF
TRBV18	TRBD1	CASSPTGTGNYGYTF
TRBV5-1	.	CASSLALGGNTIYF
TRBV4-1	.	CASSQEAGVNTEAFF
TRBV15	TRBD1	CATSRGGQGFGALHF
TRBV6-1	TRBD1	CASSPIGQGDSGYTF
TRBV7-9	TRBD1	CASSLMGTGGYEQYF
TRBV19	.	CASSIGSEYSYNEQFF
TRBV6-5	.	CASSLPGTDTQYF
TRBV6-1	TRBD1	CASSEGTGLKAFF
TRBV5-1	.	CAGRPPLNMNTEAFF
TRBV19	TRBD1	CASNNLRQGLNQPQHF